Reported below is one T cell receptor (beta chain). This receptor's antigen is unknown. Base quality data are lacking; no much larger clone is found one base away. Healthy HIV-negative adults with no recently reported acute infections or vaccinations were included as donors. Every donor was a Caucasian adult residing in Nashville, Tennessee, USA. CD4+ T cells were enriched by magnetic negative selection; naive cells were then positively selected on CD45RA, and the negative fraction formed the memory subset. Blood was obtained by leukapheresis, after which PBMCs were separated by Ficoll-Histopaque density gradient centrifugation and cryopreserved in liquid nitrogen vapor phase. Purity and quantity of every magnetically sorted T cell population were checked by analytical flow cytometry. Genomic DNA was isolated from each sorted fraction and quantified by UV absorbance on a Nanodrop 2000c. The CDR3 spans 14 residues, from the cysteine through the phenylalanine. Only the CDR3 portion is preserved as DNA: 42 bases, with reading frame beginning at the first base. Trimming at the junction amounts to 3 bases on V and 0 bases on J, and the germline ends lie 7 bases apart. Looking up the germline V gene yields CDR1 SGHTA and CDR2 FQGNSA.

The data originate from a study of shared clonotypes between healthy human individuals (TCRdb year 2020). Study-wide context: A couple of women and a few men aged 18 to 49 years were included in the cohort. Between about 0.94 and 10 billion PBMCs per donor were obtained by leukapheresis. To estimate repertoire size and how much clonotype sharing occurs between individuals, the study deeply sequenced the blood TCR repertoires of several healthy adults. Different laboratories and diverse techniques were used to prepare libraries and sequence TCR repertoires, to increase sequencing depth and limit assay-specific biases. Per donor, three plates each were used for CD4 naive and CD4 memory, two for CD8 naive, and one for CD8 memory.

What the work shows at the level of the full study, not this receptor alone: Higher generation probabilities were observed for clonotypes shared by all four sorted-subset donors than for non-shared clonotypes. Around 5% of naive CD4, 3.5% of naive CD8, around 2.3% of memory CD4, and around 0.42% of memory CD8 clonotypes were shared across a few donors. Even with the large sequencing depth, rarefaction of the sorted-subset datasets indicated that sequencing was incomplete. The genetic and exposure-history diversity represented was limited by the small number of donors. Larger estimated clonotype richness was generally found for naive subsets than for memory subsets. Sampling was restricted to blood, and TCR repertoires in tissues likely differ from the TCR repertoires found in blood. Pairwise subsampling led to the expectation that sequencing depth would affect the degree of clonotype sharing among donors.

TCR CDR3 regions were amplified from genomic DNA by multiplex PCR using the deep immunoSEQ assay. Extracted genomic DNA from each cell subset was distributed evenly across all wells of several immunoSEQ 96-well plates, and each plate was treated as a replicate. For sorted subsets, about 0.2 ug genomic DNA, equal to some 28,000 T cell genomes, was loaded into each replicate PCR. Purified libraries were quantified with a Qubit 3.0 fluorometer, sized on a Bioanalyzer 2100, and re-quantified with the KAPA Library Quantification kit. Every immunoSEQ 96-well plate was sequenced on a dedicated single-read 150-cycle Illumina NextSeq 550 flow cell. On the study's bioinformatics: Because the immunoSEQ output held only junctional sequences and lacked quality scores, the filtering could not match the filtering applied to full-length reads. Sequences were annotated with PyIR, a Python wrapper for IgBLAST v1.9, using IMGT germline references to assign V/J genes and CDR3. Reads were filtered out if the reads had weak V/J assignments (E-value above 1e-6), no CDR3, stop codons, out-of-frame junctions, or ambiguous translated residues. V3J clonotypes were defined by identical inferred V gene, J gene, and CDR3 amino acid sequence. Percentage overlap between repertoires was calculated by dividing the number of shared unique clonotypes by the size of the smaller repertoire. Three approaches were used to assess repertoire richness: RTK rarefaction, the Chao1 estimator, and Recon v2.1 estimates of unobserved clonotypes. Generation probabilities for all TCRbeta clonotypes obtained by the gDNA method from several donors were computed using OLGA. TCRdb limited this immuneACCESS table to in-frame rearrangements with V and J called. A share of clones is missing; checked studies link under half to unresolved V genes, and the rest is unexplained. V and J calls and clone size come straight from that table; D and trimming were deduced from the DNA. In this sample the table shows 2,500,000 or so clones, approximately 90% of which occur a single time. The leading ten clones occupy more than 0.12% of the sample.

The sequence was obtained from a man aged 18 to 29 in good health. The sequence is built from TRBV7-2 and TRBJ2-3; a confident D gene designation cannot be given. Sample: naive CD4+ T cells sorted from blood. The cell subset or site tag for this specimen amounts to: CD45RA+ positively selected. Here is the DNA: TGTGCCAGCAGCTTTCCGGGCAGCACAGATACGCAGTATTTT. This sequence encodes CASSFPGSTDTQYF.